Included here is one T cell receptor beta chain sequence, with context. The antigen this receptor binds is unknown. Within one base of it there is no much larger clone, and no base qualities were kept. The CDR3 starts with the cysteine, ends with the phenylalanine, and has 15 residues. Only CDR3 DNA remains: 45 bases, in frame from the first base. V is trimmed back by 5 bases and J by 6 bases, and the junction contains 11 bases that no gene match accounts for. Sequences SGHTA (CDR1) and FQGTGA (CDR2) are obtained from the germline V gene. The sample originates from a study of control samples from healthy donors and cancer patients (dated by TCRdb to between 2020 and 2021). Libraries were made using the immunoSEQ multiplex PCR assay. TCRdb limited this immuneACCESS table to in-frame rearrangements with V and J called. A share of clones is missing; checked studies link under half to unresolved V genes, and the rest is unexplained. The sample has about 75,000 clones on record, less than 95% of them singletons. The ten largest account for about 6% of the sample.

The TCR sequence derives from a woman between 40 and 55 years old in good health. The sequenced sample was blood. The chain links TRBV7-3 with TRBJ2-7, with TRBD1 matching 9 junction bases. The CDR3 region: CASSAYRGRRSEQYF. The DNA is TGTGCCAGCAGCGCCTACAGGGGGCGTAGGTCCGAGCAGTACTTC.